This TCR beta chain was sequenced for a study of T cell repertoires in cytomegalovirus infection. The overall study: CMV epitopes that were recently identified and HLA-C-restricted were used alongside well-studied HLA-B-restricted ones. In public TCR beta signatures, there were indications of both CMV infection and matching HLA type. General study points: The study identified carriers of CMV plus the relevant HLA from cumulative public TCR beta family frequency. The ex vivo response was dominated by HLA-C-restricted CMV-specific TCR beta clonotypes.

Of note for this clonotype: Its matching antigen is unknown.

TCRdb reprocessed the reads with MiXCR, giving one entry per CDR3 protein. The sample includes some 920,000 distinct CDR3 sequences, more than 25% of them seen just once. The receptor's source is a human donor in good health (CMV status not recorded). Some clones in this sample may be carry-over from other donors' samples. Sequencing was performed on cultured CD8+ T cells from PBMCs, taken from culture after CMV antigen stimulation.

The CDR3 loop is CASSYSSQNTQYF. The CDR3 region has the DNA TGTGCCAGCAGTTACTCGAGCCAGAATACGCAGTATTTT. This chain links TRBV6-5 with TRBJ2-3, with unresolved D. V dropped 0 bases and J dropped 7 bases, with 8 bases sitting between them. This CDR3 has 13 amino acids. In germline, CDR1 is MNHEY, CDR2 SVGAGI.